This TCR beta chain was recorded in a study of blood T cell repertoires in COVID-19. Background on the study: Acute and convalescent COVID-19 samples came from the United States, Italy and Spain. PBMCs, B-cell-depleted T cells, or T cells provided the cDNA or gDNA that made up the material.

The CDR3 is 11 residues long. V dropped 3 bases and J dropped 10; count of bases not matched to a gene: 4. Per the germline V gene, CDR1 is SQVTM and CDR2 is ANQGSEA. Original processing notes: Reference gene primer amplification yielded estimated nucleated cell counts. Sequencing was performed with immunoSEQ multiplex PCR; in TCRdb, only in-frame clones are kept and a portion is missing. Clone size and V and J calls were adopted from that table, with D and trimming inferred from the DNA. The sample includes about 120,000 clones, 81% of them seen just once. This sequence was found in a man aged 50 or older with acute or convalescent COVID-19. The sample comprised peripheral blood. The chain couples TRBV29-1 to TRBJ2-7; 9 nucleotides line up with TRBD1. CDR3 bases: TGCAGCGTTGAGTGGGACAGGGTACAGTACTTC. Protein sequence: CSVEWDRVQYF.